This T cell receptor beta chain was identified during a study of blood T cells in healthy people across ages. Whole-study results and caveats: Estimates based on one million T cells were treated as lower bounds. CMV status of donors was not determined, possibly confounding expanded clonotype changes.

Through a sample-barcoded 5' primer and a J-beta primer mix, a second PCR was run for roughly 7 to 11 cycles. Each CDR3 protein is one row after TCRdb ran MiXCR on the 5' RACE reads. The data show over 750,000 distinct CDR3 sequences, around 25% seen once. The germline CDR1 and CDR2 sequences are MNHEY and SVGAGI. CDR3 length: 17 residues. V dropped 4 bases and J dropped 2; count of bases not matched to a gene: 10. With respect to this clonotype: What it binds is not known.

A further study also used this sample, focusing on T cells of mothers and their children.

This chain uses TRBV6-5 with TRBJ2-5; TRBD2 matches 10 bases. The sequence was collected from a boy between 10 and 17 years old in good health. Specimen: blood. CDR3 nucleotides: TGTGCCAGCAGTTGCACCTTGGGACTAGCGACACAAGAGACCCAGTACTTC. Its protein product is CASSCTLGLATQETQYF.